This T cell receptor beta chain was identified in a study of shared T cell receptors in the human thymus. Profiling relied on immunoSEQ multiplex PCR, and the TCRdb table lists in-frame clones only, not all of them. The sample records 650,000 to 950,000 clones, around 85% being singletons. Trimming took off 4 bases at V and 4 bases at J, with 10 bases between the two ends. The length of the CDR3 is 13 residues. CDR1 and CDR2 (germline): SNHLY, FYNNEI. The data also belong to a second study, concerning human thymus T cells. That paper adds: The people who donated were healthy Finnish babies having corrective surgery for congenital heart defects. Resected material from corrective heart surgery provided the thymus tissue analysed. V and J gene usage appeared biased in thymic and blood repertoires. Related research described strongly overlapping thymic repertoires in unrelated people.

Sequenced: thymocytes. The chain uses TRBV2 and TRBJ1-2; D unresolved. The receptor's source is a girl less than two years old with a congenital heart defect. Here the CDR3 reads CASSGWRSYGYTF. As DNA, the CDR3 is TGTGCCAGCAGTGGATGGCGGTCCTATGGCTACACCTTC.